This paragraph covers one T cell receptor beta chain sequence. Its target is not known. The data stem from a study of cytomegalovirus exposure and HLA in healthy donors. Study-level information: Samples from HLA-typed donors yielded 65 million to 85 million unique TCRs in an early data release.

Researchers ran the PCR with 60 Vbeta and 13 Jbeta primers. Profiled with immunoSEQ multiplex PCR; TCRdb holds only in-frame clones, not every one. This table holds over 150,000 clones, around 80% found once. V was pared by 0 bases and J by 1 base, with 10 bases between. This CDR3 spans 17 amino acids. CDR1 is LGHNA and CDR2 is YNFKEQ in the germline V gene. Study-wide results and limits: Published work reported that the classifier diagnosed cytomegalovirus status with high specificity and sensitivity. Over 150 TCR beta chains were listed as cytomegalovirus-associated. Most TCR sequences proved rare, with some public TCRs found in many donors.

The sequence derives from a woman between 55 and 75 years old in good health and CMV-seropositive. The chain recombines TRBV4-2 with TRBJ2-6, with D perhaps TRBD1 (6 bases). Material for sequencing was PBMCs. Here the CDR3 reads CASSQEGGGSGANVLTF. CDR3 coding DNA: TGTGCCAGCAGCCAAGAAGGGGGTGGGTCTGGGGCCAACGTCCTGACTTTC.